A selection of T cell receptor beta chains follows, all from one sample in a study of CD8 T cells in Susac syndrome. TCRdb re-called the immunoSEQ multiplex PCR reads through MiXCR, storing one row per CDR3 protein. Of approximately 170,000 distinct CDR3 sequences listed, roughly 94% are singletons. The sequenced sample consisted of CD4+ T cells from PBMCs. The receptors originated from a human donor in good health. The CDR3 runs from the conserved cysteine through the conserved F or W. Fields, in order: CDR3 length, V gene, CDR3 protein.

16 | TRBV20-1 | CSARGEGGSSYNEQFF
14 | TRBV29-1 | CSVRRDSSNYGYTF
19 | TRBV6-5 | CASSLWSGTQLTYNSPLHF
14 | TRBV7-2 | CASSLDRYTDTQYF
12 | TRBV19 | CASTDRDQPQHF
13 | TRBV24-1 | CATSEVGLDTQYF
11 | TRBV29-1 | CSVVDFLKQFF
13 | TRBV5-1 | CASSPGWGDEQYF
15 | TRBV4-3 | CASSQSGTVNVEQFF
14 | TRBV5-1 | CASSRQGAQDEQYF
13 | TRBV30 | CAWSPLSDQPQHF
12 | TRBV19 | CASRAANQPQHF
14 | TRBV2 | CASGAGTSTDTQYF
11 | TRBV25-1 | CASSAWYEQYF
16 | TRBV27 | CASSLFALSGRNEQYF
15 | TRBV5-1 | CASSWGVSMNTEAFF
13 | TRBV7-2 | CASSSGQGGSAFF
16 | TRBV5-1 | CASSLEGSGASDTQYF
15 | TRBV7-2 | CASSLQGGRADTQYF
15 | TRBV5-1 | CASSFLGGHQETQYF
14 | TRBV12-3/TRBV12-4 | CASNGGLGSTEAFF
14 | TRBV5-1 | CASSLIPVGAALHF
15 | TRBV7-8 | CASSPRRDSNQPQHF
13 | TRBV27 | CASRQQGPDTQYF
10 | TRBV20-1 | CSAPYYGYTF
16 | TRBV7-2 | CASSLGGSGGYNEQFF
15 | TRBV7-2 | CASSLALAGGDEQFF
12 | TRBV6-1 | CASTDFLDTQYF
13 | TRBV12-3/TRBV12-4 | CASSFTPGTEAFF
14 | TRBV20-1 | CSAREGGSGNTIYF
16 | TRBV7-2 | CASSNNQGSSGNTIYF
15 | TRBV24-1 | CASGRGGSSYNEQFF
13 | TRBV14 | CASSPTGANVLTF
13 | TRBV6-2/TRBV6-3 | CASHPTSSDTQYF
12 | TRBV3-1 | CASSQGASGYTF
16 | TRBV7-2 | CASSLRWRGENTEAFF
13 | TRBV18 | CASSPFSREKLFF
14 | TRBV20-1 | CSASRVGRNTEAFF
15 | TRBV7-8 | CASSMRTGNDYEQYF
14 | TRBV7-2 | CASRVIGGTDTQYF
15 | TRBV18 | CASSPPLAGVNTQYF
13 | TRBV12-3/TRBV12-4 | CASTLAGVETQYF